Below are 27 T cell receptor beta chains sequenced from a single sample in a study of spatial heterogeneity in lung cancer. Their cognate antigens are unknown. Study findings and constraints: For expanded intratumoral alpha and beta TCRs, counts tracked tumor mutation counts.

Documented time point: sample taken at primary tumor resection. TCRdb re-analysed the 5' RACE reads in MiXCR, keeping a single row per CDR3 protein. Found here are around 13,000 distinct CDR3 sequences, roughly 7.2% of them singletons; the top ten hold 3% to 3.5%. This sample comprised lung tumor tissue, obtained at surgery. These receptors all come from a female donor with early-stage non-small cell lung cancer.

This clonotype was seen many times. This CDR3 reads CSAENNGQVNQPQHF. CDR3 sequence (DNA): TGCAGTGCCGAAAATAACGGACAGGTAAATCAGCCCCAGCATTTT. V usage is TRBV20-1 and J usage is TRBJ1-5, with 7 bases fitting TRBD1. CDR3 length: 15 amino acids. J lost 4 bases, V lost 6 bases, and 12 bases had no gene match. Germline V gene sequence: CDR1 DFQATT, CDR2 SNEGSKA (reference sequence).

This clonotype is labeled medium-sized (0.01 to 0.1%). V is TRBV3-1 and J is TRBJ1-6, with D hard to call. V lost 4 bases and J 2 bases, leaving 9 bases between the germline ends. CDR3 length: 15 amino acids. CDR1 is LGHDT and CDR2 is YNNKEL in the germline V gene (reference sequence). This CDR3 is CASSPAVPYNSPLHF. The CDR3 nucleotides read TGTGCCAGCAGCCCGGCGGTGCCCTATAATTCACCCCTCCACTTT.

This clonotype has ten or more counts. The V gene is TRBV20-1, the J gene TRBJ2-7; a weak D match, TRBD2 (6 bases). This CDR3 has 13 amino acids. Germline V gene data show CDR1 as DFQATT and CDR2 as SNEGSKA (reference sequence). V shed 3 bases and J shed 1 base, with 10 bases lying between them. The CDR3: CSARGDSSYEQYF. In DNA form, the CDR3 reads TGCAGTGCTAGGGGGGACTCTTCCTACGAGCAGTACTTC.

This clonotype was counted at least ten times. The chain joins TRBV18 to TRBJ2-1, with 8 bases matching TRBD1. Germline loops: CDR1 KGHSH, CDR2 LQKENI. The ends lost 2 bases at V and 0 bases at J; junction bases unmatched: 3. The CDR3 is 16 amino acids. The CDR3 DNA sequence: TGTGCCAGCTCACCAAGGACAGGGAGCTCCTACAATGAGCAGTTCTTC. This translates into CASSPRTGSSYNEQFF.

This clonotype appeared a few times. The chain uses TRBV29-1 and TRBJ2-5, with no clear D. The ends were cut back, 6 bases at V and 1 base at J, with 6 bases in the middle. The CDR3 extends over 11 amino acids. CDR1 and CDR2 (germline): SQVTM, ANQGSEA. The CDR3 protein is CSVGGQETQYF. CDR3 nucleotides: TGCAGCGTCGGCGGCCAAGAGACCCAGTACTTC.

This clonotype was picked up many times. Sequence at one end of the junction differs from germline and may be a read error. The J gene is TRBJ1-5, the V gene TRBV20-1, with D perhaps matching TRBD1 (5 bases). Germline CDR1 reads DFQATT; CDR2 reads SNEGSKA (reference sequence). The CDR3 has 12 residues. CDR3 amino acids: CSADRGKQPQHF. CDR3 sequence (DNA): TGCAGTGCTGATCGGGGCAAGCAGCCCCAGCATTTT.

This clonotype was observed many times. This chain connects TRBV4-2 to TRBJ2-5; weak D call: TRBD2 (6 bases). Germline CDR1 LGHNA, CDR2 YNFKEQ. This CDR3 is 14 amino acids long. Deletions cut 1 base from V and 3 bases from J, with 9 bases between. This chain's CDR3 is CASSQGSGEETQYF. The CDR3 nucleotides read TGTGCCAGCAGCCAAGGTAGCGGAGAAGAGACCCAGTACTTC.

This clonotype appeared many times. For the CDR3, the DNA is TGTGCCAGCAGCGGCCGCAGGGCGGGCACCGGGGAGCTGTTTTTT. As protein: CASSGRRAGTGELFF. The rearrangement joins TRBV11-2 to TRBJ2-2; D is tentatively TRBD1 or TRBD2 (5 bases each). V was cut by 5 bases and J by 4 bases, with 14 bases left in between. The CDR3 is 15 amino acids. Germline V gene lookup returns CDR1 SGHAT and CDR2 FQNNGV.

This clonotype was counted many times. This sequence joins TRBV5-4 and TRBJ2-4, with 7 bases aligning to TRBD2. V lost 4 bases to trimming and J lost 7 bases; unmatched junction nucleotides: 11. This CDR3 comprises 15 residues. Germline V gives CDR1 SGHNT, CDR2 YYREEE (reference sequence). CDR3 sequence (DNA): TGTGCCAGCAGCACCTGGGCGCGGGAGAGGAACATTCAGTACTTC. This translates into CASSTWARERNIQYF.

This clonotype occurred many times. The V gene is TRBV23-1, the J gene TRBJ1-5; tentatively, D is TRBD1 (6 bases). TRBV23-1 falls under the ORF class, with uncertain function. The length of the CDR3 is 17 residues. Trimming removed 6 bases at V and 5 bases at J, with 23 bases between. The CDR3 DNA is TGCGCCAGCAGCCAACAAAAATCCCACAGGGAACATCAGCCCCAGCATTTT. The encoded protein is CASSQQKSHREHQPQHF.

This clonotype appeared many times. This sequence joins TRBV28 and TRBJ1-2; 9 bases are a match to TRBD1. J gave up 1 base and V 6 bases, and 12 bases lay outside the gene matches. The CDR3 is made up of 17 amino acids. Germline loops: CDR1 MDHEN, CDR2 SYDVKM. This CDR3 reads CASSLTGTGNRNYGYTF. In DNA, the CDR3 is TGTGCCAGCAGCTTAACCGGGACAGGGAACCGTAACTATGGCTACACCTTC.

This clonotype is medium-sized (0.01 to 0.1%) within its sample. The J gene is TRBJ2-1, the V gene TRBV12-5, with TRBD1 matching over 9 bases. Germline V gives CDR1 LGHNT, CDR2 FRNRAP. This CDR3 is built from 15 residues. Unmatched junction bases numbered 11, after V lost 6 bases and J lost 8 bases. CDR3 nucleotide sequence: TGTGCTAGTGGCAGGGGACAGGGCTATCTGGATGAGCAGTTCTTC. Translated, it gives CASGRGQGYLDEQFF.

This clonotype is judged medium-sized. V gene TRBV12-3 or TRBV12-4 combines with J gene TRBJ1-6; 7 bases agree with TRBD1. V shed 6 bases and J 7 bases; nucleotides not matched to a gene: 9. The CDR3 is made up of 15 amino acids. This chain's CDR3 is CASRIGTVRNSPLHF. CDR3 DNA: TGTGCCAGCAGGATAGGGACAGTCAGGAATTCACCCCTCCACTTT.

This clonotype has at least ten counts. The V and J genes are TRBV6-2 or TRBV6-3 and TRBJ1-5; D uncertain. Germline V gives CDR1 MNHEY, CDR2 SVGEGT. The CDR3 is 14 residues long. V was clipped by 7 bases and J by 5 bases, with 15 bases between them. CDR3 sequence reads: CASIAREGYQPQHF. The DNA of the CDR3 is TGTGCCAGCATCGCGCGGGAGGGATATCAGCCCCAGCATTTT.

This clonotype has a count of ten or more. The chain is built from TRBV29-1 and TRBJ2-3, with 11 nucleotides matching TRBD2. Looked up from germline, CDR1 is SQVTM and CDR2 is ANQGSEA. V dropped 7 bases and J dropped 3; count of bases not matched to a gene: 9. This CDR3 is 15 amino acids long. The CDR3 bases are TGCAGCGCGATGGGACTAGCGGAGACGACAGATACGCAGTATTTT. Protein sequence: CSAMGLAETTDTQYF.

In its sample, this clonotype is medium-sized (0.01 to 0.1%). V usage is TRBV7-2 and J usage is TRBJ1-5; D unclear. The germline V gene encodes CDR1 SGHTA and CDR2 FQGNSA. The V gene lost 4 bases and the J gene lost 3 bases, with 10 bases spanning the gap. The CDR3 is 14 residues long. The DNA of the CDR3 is TGTGCCAGCAGCTCCGACGGATACAATCAGCCCCAGCATTTT. It encodes CASSSDGYNQPQHF. The variable domain in full, with the rest retrieved from reference TRBV7-2 and TRBJ1-5, is GAGVSQSPSNKVTEKGKDVELRCDPISGHTALYWYRQSLGQGLEFLIYFQGNSAPDKSGLPSDRFSAERTGGSVSTLTIQRTQQEDSAVYLCASSSDGYNQPQHFGDGTRLSIL.

This clonotype was seen many times. The V and J genes are TRBV7-2 and TRBJ2-1; 10 nucleotides line up with TRBD1. The trim removed 2 bases at V and 7 bases at J, leaving 14 bases unmatched. This CDR3 contains 18 residues. CDR1 is SGHTA, CDR2 FQGNSA, per germline. CDR3 in amino acids: CASSLKTGGAGAPNEQFF. The CDR3 DNA sequence: TGTGCCAGCAGCTTAAAGACAGGGGGCGCAGGGGCTCCGAATGAGCAGTTCTTC. Full variable domain (outside the CDR3, taken from reference TRBV7-2 and TRBJ2-1): GAGVSQSPSNKVTEKGKDVELRCDPISGHTALYWYRQSLGQGLEFLIYFQGNSAPDKSGLPSDRFSAERTGGSVSTLTIQRTQQEDSAVYLCASSLKTGGAGAPNEQFFGPGTRLTVL.

This clonotype was counted many times. The chain employs TRBV20-1 and TRBJ2-5, with D hard to call. Germline loops: CDR1 DFQATT, CDR2 SNEGSKA (reference sequence). The CDR3 is 12 amino acids. The V gene lost 3 bases and the J gene lost 5 bases, with 10 bases spanning the gap. CDR3 coding DNA: TGCAGTGCTAGGCGCTCTTCCGAGACCCAGTACTTC. As protein: CSARRSSETQYF.

This clonotype was picked up many times. The chain couples TRBV28 to TRBJ1-5; TRBD1 is a possible D gene (6 bases). The CDR3 runs 15 residues. Trimming took 7 bases from V and 2 from J, leaving 15 bases between them. The germline CDR1 and CDR2 sequences are MDHEN and SYDVKM. For the CDR3, the DNA is TGTGCCAGCACTTTGGGGGGCGTGCGCAATCAGCCCCAGCATTTT. As protein: CASTLGGVRNQPQHF. Full variable domain (outside the CDR3, taken from reference TRBV28 and TRBJ1-5): DVKVTQSSRYLVKRTGEKVFLECVQDMDHENMFWYRQDPGLGLRLIYFSYDVKMKEKGDIPEGYSVSREKKERFSLILESASTNQTSMYLCASTLGGVRNQPQHFGDGTRLSIL.

This chain connects TRBV4-2 to TRBJ2-7, with 13 bases that match TRBD2. This CDR3 region has 19 residues. The V and J ends lost 3 bases and 5 bases, in that order; junction bases with no gene match: 16. CDR1 and CDR2 from the germline V gene are LGHNA and YNFKEQ. Written as DNA, the CDR3 is TGTGCCAGCAGCCAGGGCCTGACTAGCGGGGGGCCTAGAGTTGACGAGCAGTACTTC. Protein sequence: CASSQGLTSGGPRVDEQYF.

This clonotype is medium-sized. The chain recombines TRBV15 with TRBJ2-1, with D perhaps matching TRBD1 or TRBD2 (5 bases each). Deletions cut 3 bases from V and 6 bases from J, with 15 bases between. The CDR3 contains 15 residues. The germline CDR1 and CDR2 sequences are LNHNV and YYDKDF (reference sequence). The CDR3 DNA sequence: TGTGCCACCAGCAGCCGACTTGGGGACCTCAATGAGCAGTTCTTC. Translation: CATSSRLGDLNEQFF.

This clonotype has a count of ten or more. The J gene is TRBJ2-3, the V gene TRBV15; 10 bases agree with TRBD2. The V and J ends lost 0 bases and 5 bases, in that order; junction bases with no gene match: 5. The CDR3 is 16 amino acids. The germline gives CDR1 LNHNV, CDR2 YYDKDF (reference sequence). The CDR3 loop reads CATSREIAGGGDTQYF. The CDR3 bases are TGTGCCACCAGCAGAGAAATAGCGGGAGGAGGAGATACGCAGTATTTT.

This clonotype was detected ten times or more. V is TRBV24-1 and J is TRBJ2-7, with TRBD2 identical over 7 bases. The CDR3 length is 13 residues. CDR1 and CDR2 (germline): KGHDR, SFDVKD. V was clipped by 9 bases and J by 2 bases; unmatched bases: 6. CDR3 nucleotide sequence: TGTGCCACCGCGGGAGACCGAGCCTACGAGCAGTACTTC. Encoded protein: CATAGDRAYEQYF.

In this sample, this clonotype turned up many times. The chain employs TRBV7-6 and TRBJ1-1; no reliable D call. CDR3 size: 14 residues. Trimming took 5 bases from V and 5 from J, leaving 15 bases between them. Germline V gene sequence: CDR1 SGHVS, CDR2 FNYEAQ. This CDR3 is CASSPRAGGTEAFF. The CDR3 DNA reads TGTGCCAGCAGCCCGCGTGCGGGCGGGACTGAAGCTTTCTTT.

By share, this clonotype counts as medium-sized. The rearrangement uses TRBV20-1 and TRBJ2-2, with TRBD1 as a possible D gene (7 bases). Germline V gene lookup returns CDR1 DFQATT and CDR2 SNEGSKA (reference sequence). CDR3 size: 15 residues. Trimming removed 6 bases from V and 5 bases from J, with 19 bases in between. CDR3 residues: CSALPTGRRTGELFF. The CDR3 DNA reads as TGCAGTGCCTTACCGACAGGGAGGAGGACCGGGGAGCTGTTTTTT.

This clonotype is categorized as medium-sized (0.01 to 0.1%). The chain employs TRBV7-2 and TRBJ2-1; D ambiguous. The V gene's germline CDR1 is SGHTA and CDR2 FQGNSA. V lost 1 base and J lost 5, with 9 bases in between. This CDR3 comprises 14 residues. CDR3 sequence (DNA): TGTGCCAGCAGCTTAGGATTACGGGACAATGAGCAGTTCTTC. This encodes CASSLGLRDNEQFF.

The sample holds many counts of this clonotype. The chain employs TRBV7-8 and TRBJ2-3, with TRBD2 as a possible D gene (5 bases). Germline loops: CDR1 SGHVS, CDR2 FQNEAQ. The CDR3 is 15 amino acids. The V gene lost 1 base and the J gene lost 2 bases, with 10 bases spanning the gap. Here the CDR3 DNA reads TGTGCCAGCAGCTTAGGCGGACTCGACACAGATACGCAGTATTTT. Its protein is CASSLGGLDTDTQYF.